Below, 8 T cell receptor beta chains from the same sample are listed, as sequenced in a study of cytomegalovirus exposure and HLA in healthy donors. The primer mix had 60 Vbeta and 13 Jbeta primers. Clones were sequenced by immunoSEQ multiplex PCR, and TCRdb holds only the in-frame ones, with some missing. The repertoire holds roughly 200,000 clones, with approximately 9.5% as singletons. The sample taken for sequencing was PBMCs. The receptors originated from a woman aged 30 to 39 in good health and CMV-seropositive.

This clone has a handful of counts. This chain joins TRBV5-4 and TRBJ1-2, with 9 bases matching TRBD1. Germline lookup yields CDR1 SGHNT and CDR2 YYREEE (reference sequence). V was clipped by 5 bases and J by 5 bases; unmatched bases: 7. The CDR3 extends over 14 amino acids. The CDR3: CASRYRDRAYGYTF. CDR3 nucleotide sequence: TGTGCCAGCAGGTACCGGGACAGGGCATATGGCTACACCTTC.

The V call is TRBV4-1, the J call TRBJ1-2, with TRBD1 identical over 7 bases. The CDR3 contains 14 residues. With V trimmed by 2 bases and J by 6 bases, 6 bases remained unmatched. Germline V gene data show CDR1 as MGHRA and CDR2 as YSYEKL. CDR3 DNA sequence: TGCGCCAGCAGCCAACTCGGGACAGAGCATGGCTACACCTTC. It codes for CASSQLGTEHGYTF.

The chain recombines TRBV2 with TRBJ2-2; possible D gene TRBD1, 6 bases. CDR1 is SNHLY, CDR2 FYNNEI, per germline. V lost 7 bases and J 5 bases, leaving 20 bases between the germline ends. This CDR3 has 16 residues. CDR3 coding DNA: TGTGCCAGCAAGTCTTACAAAATACAGGGAACCGGGGAGCTGTTTTTT. Translated: CASKSYKIQGTGELFF. Full variable domain (remainder filled in from reference TRBV2 and TRBJ2-2): EPEVTQTPSHQVTQMGQEVILRCVPISNHLYFYWYRQILGQKVEFLVSFYNNEISEKSEIFDDQFSVERPDGSNFTLKIRSTKLEDSAMYFCASKSYKIQGTGELFFGEGSRLTVL.

This sequence joins TRBV7-2 and TRBJ2-7, with 8 bases aligning to TRBD1. This CDR3 comprises 14 residues. Trimming at V came to 5 bases and at J to 1 base, leaving 4 bases not matched to a gene. Germline CDR1 SGHTA, CDR2 FQGNSA. CDR3 sequence: CASSRDRFSYEQYF. For the CDR3, the DNA is TGTGCCAGCAGCCGGGACAGGTTTTCCTACGAGCAGTACTTC.

This clone was detected a few times. This chain uses TRBV6-1 with TRBJ2-1; D is unresolved. The CDR3 runs to 12 residues. In germline, CDR1 is MNHNS, CDR2 SASEGT. V shed 3 bases and J shed 6 bases, with 6 bases lying between them. This chain's CDR3 is CASSESVNEQFF. The CDR3 bases are TGTGCCAGCAGTGAGTCTGTCAATGAGCAGTTCTTC.

V usage is TRBV30 and J usage is TRBJ1-2; unclear D gene. CDR3 length equals 11 residues. Germline CDR1 and CDR2: GTSNPN and SVGIG (reference sequence). The CDR3 sequence is CARRDANGYTF. The CDR3 DNA follows: TGTGCGCGGCGGGATGCAAATGGCTACACCTTC. The full variable domain, in which reference TRBV30 and TRBJ1-2 provide the parts outside the CDR3, is SQTIHQWPATLVQPVGSPLSLECTVEGTSNPNLYWYRQAAGRGLQLLFYSVGIGQISSEVPQNLSASRPQDRQFILSSKKLLLSDSGFYLCARRDANGYTFGSGTRLTVV.

The chain employs TRBV14 and TRBJ1-1, with 8 bases lining up with TRBD1. Germline V CDR1 and CDR2: SGHDN, FVKESK. The CDR3 spans 16 residues. With 4 bases clipped from V and 1 base from J, the junction kept 8 bases outside the gene matches. CDR3 DNA sequence: TGTGCCAGCAGCCCTACCTGGGACAGGACGAACACTGAAGCTTTCTTT. Protein: CASSPTWDRTNTEAFF. Variable domain in full (rest from reference TRBV14 and TRBJ1-1): EAGVTQFPSHSVIEKGQTVTLRCDPISGHDNLYWYRRVMGKEIKFLLHFVKESKQDESGMPNNRFLAERTGGTYSTLKVQPAELEDSGVYFCASSPTWDRTNTEAFFGQGTRLTVV.

This clone was seen only a few times. The chain has TRBV9 and TRBJ2-2; D is perhaps TRBD2 (6 bases). The CDR3 covers 13 residues. Looked up from germline, CDR1 is SGDLS and CDR2 is YYNGEE. Trimming took off 3 bases at V and 7 bases at J, with 10 bases between the two ends. Here the CDR3 DNA reads TGTGCCAGCAGCGCGGTGGGGGGCGGGGAGCTGTTTTTT. It codes for CASSAVGGGELFF.